Here is one T cell receptor (beta chain) with its context. These data belong to a study of blood T cell repertoires in COVID-19. Study background: COVID-19 samples, acute and convalescent, were from the United States, Italy and Spain. T cells, B-cell-depleted T cells, or PBMCs provided the cDNA or gDNA that served as material.

In the authors' methods: The assay estimated nucleated cells by amplifying reference gene primers. TCRdb keeps only in-frame clones here, not all; method: immunoSEQ multiplex PCR. That table supplies the V and J calls and clone size; D and trimming were determined from the DNA. The sample records roughly 250,000 clones, approximately 90% being singletons. With 4 bases clipped from V and 7 bases from J, the junction kept 7 bases outside the gene matches. The germline gives CDR1 MNHEY, CDR2 SVGAGI. The CDR3 contains 15 residues. The sample was peripheral blood. This rearrangement joins TRBV6-5 to TRBJ1-2; TRBD1 matches at 12 bases. This sequence originates from a man between 60 and 75 years old who had recovered from COVID-19. In nucleotides, the CDR3 is TGTGCCAGCAGTTGGGACAGGGGGCGACTCCTTGGCTACACCTTC. Protein: CASSWDRGRLLGYTF.